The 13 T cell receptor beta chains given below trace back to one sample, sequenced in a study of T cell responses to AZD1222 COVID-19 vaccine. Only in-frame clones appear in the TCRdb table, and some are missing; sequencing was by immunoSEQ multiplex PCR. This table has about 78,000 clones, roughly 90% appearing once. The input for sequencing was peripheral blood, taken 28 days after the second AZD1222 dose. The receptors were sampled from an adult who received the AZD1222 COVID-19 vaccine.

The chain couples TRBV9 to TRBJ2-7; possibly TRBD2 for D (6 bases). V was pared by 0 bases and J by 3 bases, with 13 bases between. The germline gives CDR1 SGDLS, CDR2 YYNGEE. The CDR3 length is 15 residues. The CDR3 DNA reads TGTGCCAGCAGCGTAGGAGGACGGAGGGGCTACGAGCAGTACTTC. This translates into CASSVGGRRGYEQYF.

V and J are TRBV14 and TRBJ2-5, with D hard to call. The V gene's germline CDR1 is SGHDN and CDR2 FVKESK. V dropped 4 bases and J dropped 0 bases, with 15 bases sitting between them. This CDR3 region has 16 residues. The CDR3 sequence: CASSRRHTPYQETQYF. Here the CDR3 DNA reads TGTGCCAGCAGCCGTCGACACACGCCGTACCAAGAGACCCAGTACTTC.

The CDR3 here is CASSSRSRVTGELFF. CDR3 nucleotide sequence: TGTGCCAGCAGCTCCAGATCCAGGGTTACCGGGGAGCTGTTTTTT. The chain uses TRBV7-8 and TRBJ2-2, with a tentative D call TRBD1 (5 bases). The CDR3 is 15 residues long. Between the trimmed V and J ends, which lost 4 bases and 5 bases, there was a span of 14 bases. The germline CDR1 and CDR2 sequences are SGHVS and FQNEAQ.

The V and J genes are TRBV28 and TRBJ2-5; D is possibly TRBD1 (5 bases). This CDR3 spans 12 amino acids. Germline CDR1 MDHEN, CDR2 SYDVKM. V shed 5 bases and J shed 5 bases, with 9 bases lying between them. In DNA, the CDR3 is TGTGCCAGCAGTCAAGGGGTCGAGACCCAGTACTTC. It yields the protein CASSQGVETQYF.

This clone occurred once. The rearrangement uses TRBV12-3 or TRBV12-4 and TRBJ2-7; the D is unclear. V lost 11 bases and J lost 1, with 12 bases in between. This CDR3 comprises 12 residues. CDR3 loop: CASGQTSYEQYF. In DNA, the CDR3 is TGTGCCTCCGGGCAAACGTCCTACGAGCAGTACTTC.

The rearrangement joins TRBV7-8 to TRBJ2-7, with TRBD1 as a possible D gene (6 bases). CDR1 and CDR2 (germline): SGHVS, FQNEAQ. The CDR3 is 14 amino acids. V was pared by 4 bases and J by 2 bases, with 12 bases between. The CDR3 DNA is TGTGCCAGCAGCTACGCAGGGGAAACCTACGAGCAGTACTTC. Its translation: CASSYAGETYEQYF.

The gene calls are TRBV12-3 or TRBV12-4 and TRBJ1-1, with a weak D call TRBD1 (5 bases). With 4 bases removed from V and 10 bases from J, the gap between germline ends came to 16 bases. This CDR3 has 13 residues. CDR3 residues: CASSSHGGEGAFF. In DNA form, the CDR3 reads TGTGCCAGCAGTTCACACGGGGGGGAGGGAGCTTTCTTT.

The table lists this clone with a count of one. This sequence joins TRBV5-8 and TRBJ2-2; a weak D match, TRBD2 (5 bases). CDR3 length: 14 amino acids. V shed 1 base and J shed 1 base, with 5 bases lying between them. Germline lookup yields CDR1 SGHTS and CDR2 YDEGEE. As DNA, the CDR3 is TGTGCCAGCAGCTTGCGGGGGAACACCGGGGAGCTGTTTTTT. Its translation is CASSLRGNTGELFF. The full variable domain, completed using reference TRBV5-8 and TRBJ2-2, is EAGVTQSPTHLIKTRGQQATLRCSPISGHTSVYWYQQALGLGLQFLLWYDEGEERNRGNFPPRFSGRQFPNYSSELNVNALELEDSALYLCASSLRGNTGELFFGEGSRLTVL.

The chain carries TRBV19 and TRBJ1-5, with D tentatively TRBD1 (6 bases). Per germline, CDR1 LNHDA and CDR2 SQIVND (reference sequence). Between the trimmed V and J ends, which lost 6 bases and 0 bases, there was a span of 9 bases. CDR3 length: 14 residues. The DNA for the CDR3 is TGTGCCAGTAGCCCGGACAGTAGCAATCAGCCCCAGCATTTT. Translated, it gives CASSPDSSNQPQHF.

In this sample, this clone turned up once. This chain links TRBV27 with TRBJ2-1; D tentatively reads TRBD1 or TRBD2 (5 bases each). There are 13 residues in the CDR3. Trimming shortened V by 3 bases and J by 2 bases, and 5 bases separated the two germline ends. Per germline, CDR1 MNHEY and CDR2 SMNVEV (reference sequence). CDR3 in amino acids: CASSLGAYNEQFF. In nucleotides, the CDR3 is TGTGCCAGCAGTTTGGGGGCCTACAATGAGCAGTTCTTC.

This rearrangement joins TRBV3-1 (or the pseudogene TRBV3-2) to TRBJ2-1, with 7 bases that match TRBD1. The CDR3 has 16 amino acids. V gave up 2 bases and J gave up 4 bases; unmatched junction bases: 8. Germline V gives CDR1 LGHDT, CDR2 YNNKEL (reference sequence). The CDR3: CASSQNRGLRYNEQFF. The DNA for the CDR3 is TGTGCCAGCAGCCAAAACAGGGGTCTCAGGTACAATGAGCAGTTCTTC.

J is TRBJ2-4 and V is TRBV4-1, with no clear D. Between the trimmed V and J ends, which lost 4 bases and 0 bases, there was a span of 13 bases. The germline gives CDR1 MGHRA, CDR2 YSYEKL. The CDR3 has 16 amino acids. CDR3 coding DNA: TGCGCCAGCAGCCGAAACCTACCACTAGCCAAAAACATTCAGTACTTC. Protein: CASSRNLPLAKNIQYF.

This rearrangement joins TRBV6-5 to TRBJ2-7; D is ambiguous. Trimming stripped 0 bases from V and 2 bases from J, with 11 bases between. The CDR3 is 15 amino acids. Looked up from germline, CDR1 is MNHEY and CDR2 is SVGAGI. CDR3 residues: CASSYSGSAAYEQYF. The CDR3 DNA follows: TGTGCCAGCAGTTACTCGGGGTCGGCAGCCTACGAGCAGTACTTC.